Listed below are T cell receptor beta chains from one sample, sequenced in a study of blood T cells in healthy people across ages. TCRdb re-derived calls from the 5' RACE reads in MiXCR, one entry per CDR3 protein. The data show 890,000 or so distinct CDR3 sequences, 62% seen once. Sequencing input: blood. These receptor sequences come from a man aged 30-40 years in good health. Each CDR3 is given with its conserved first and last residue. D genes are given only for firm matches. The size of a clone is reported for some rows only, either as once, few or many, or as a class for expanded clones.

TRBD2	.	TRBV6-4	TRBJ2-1	TGTGCCACCCAACCGGGACTAGCATCTAATGAGCAGTTCTTC	CATQPGLASNEQFF
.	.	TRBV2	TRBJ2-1	TGTGCCAGCAGTGCCACTGGCTCCGGGGAGCAGTTCTTC	CASSATGSGEQFF
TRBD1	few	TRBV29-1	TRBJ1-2	TGCAGCGCCCGGACAGGGGATGCCTATGGCTACACCTTC	CSARTGDAYGYTF
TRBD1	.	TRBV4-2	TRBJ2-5	TGTGCCAGCAGCCAACTAACCGGGACAGGGGACCTACAAGAGACCCAGTACTTC	CASSQLTGTGDLQETQYF
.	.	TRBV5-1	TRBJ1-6	TGCGCCAGCAGAATGGGAAATTCACCCCTCCACTTT	CASRMGNSPLHF
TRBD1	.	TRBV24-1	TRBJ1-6	TGTGCCACCAGTGCCACAGGGGTCTCACCCCTCCACTTT	CATSATGVSPLHF
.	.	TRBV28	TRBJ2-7	TGTGCCAGCAGCGGACGTGGCAGGAGGGGCGAGCAGTACTTC	CASSGRGRRGEQYF
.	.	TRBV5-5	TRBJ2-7	TGTGCCAGCAGCGCGGGACGAGCGTTCTCCTACGAGCAGTACTTC	CASSAGRAFSYEQYF
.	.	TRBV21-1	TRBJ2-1	TGTGCCAGCAGCTCCAGCGGGACAGGGGTTCCCAATGAGCAGTTCTTC	CASSSSGTGVPNEQFF
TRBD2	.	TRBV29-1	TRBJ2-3	TGCAGCGTTGAACTATGGCGGGGGGGCTCAGATACGCAGTATTTT	CSVELWRGGSDTQYF
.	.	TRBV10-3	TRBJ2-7	TGTGCCATCAGTGAAAACAGGGCCTACGAGCAGTACTTC	CAISENRAYEQYF
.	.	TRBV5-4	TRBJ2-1	TGTGCCAGCAGCTTGGGTCCCGGGGGTGTTGATAATGAGCAGTTCTTC	CASSLGPGGVDNEQFF
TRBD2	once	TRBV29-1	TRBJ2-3	TGCAGCGTTGGGACTAGCGGGGGGCGGACAGATACGCAGTATTTT	CSVGTSGGRTDTQYF
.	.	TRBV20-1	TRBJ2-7	TGCAGTGCTGACCGACTAGAAGGATTCTACGAGCAGTACTTC	CSADRLEGFYEQYF
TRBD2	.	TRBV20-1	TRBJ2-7	TGCAGTGCCCCCCCCGGACTAGCGGGGAGCTACGAGCAGTACTTC	CSAPPGLAGSYEQYF
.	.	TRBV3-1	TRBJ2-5	TGTGCCAGCAGCCTCTGGTCTGCGGGGGCTGCTGGTGAGACCCAGTACTTC	CASSLWSAGAAGETQYF
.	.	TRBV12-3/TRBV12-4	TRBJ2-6	TGTGCCAGCAGGACCCAACCGGGGGCCAACGTCCTGACTTTC	CASRTQPGANVLTF
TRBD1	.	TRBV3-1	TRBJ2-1	TGTGCCAGCAGCGTCAGGGGGACAGGGCCCCACAATGAGCAGTTCTTC	CASSVRGTGPHNEQFF
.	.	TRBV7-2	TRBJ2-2	TGTGCCAGCAGCGCCTTTCCGGGGCGAGCCGGGGAGCTGTTTTTT	CASSAFPGRAGELFF
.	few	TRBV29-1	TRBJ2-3	TGCAGCGTTGAAGATCTCAGGTGGCAGGAGGGCACAGATACGCAGTATTTT	CSVEDLRWQEGTDTQYF
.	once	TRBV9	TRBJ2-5	TGTGCCAGCAGCTATCGGGACAAGGGGGTCCCACAAAAGACCCAGTACTTC	CASSYRDKGVPQKTQYF
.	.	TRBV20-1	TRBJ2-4	TGCAGTGCTAGACAACAGCTTCTGGCCAAAAACATTCAGTACTTC	CSARQQLLAKNIQYF
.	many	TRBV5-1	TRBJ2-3	TGCGCCAGTCAAGCCCAAGATACGCAGTATTTT	CASQAQDTQYF
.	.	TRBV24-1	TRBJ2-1	TGTGCCACCAGTGCCAAGACCCAGGCACCCTCCTACAATGAGCAGTTCTTC	CATSAKTQAPSYNEQFF
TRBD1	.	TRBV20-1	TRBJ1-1	TGCAGTGCACAGGACAGGGGGGTTGAAGCTTTCTTT	CSAQDRGVEAFF
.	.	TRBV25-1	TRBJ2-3	TGTGCCAGCACCCTGGCGGCCACAGATACGCAGTATTTT	CASTLAATDTQYF